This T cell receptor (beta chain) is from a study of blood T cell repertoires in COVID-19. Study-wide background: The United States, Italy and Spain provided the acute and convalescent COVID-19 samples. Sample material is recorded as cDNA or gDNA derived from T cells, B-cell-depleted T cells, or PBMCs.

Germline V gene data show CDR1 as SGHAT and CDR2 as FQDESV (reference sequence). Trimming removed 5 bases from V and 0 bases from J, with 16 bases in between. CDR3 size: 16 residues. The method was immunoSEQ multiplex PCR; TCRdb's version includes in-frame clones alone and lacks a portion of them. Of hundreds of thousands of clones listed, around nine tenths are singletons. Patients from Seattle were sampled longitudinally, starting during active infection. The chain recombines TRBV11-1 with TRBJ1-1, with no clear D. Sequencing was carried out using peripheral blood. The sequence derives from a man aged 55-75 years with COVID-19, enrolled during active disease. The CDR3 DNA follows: TGTGCCAGCAGCCCCCAGGAACGGTTAATGAACACTGAAGCTTTCTTT. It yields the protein CASSPQERLMNTEAFF.